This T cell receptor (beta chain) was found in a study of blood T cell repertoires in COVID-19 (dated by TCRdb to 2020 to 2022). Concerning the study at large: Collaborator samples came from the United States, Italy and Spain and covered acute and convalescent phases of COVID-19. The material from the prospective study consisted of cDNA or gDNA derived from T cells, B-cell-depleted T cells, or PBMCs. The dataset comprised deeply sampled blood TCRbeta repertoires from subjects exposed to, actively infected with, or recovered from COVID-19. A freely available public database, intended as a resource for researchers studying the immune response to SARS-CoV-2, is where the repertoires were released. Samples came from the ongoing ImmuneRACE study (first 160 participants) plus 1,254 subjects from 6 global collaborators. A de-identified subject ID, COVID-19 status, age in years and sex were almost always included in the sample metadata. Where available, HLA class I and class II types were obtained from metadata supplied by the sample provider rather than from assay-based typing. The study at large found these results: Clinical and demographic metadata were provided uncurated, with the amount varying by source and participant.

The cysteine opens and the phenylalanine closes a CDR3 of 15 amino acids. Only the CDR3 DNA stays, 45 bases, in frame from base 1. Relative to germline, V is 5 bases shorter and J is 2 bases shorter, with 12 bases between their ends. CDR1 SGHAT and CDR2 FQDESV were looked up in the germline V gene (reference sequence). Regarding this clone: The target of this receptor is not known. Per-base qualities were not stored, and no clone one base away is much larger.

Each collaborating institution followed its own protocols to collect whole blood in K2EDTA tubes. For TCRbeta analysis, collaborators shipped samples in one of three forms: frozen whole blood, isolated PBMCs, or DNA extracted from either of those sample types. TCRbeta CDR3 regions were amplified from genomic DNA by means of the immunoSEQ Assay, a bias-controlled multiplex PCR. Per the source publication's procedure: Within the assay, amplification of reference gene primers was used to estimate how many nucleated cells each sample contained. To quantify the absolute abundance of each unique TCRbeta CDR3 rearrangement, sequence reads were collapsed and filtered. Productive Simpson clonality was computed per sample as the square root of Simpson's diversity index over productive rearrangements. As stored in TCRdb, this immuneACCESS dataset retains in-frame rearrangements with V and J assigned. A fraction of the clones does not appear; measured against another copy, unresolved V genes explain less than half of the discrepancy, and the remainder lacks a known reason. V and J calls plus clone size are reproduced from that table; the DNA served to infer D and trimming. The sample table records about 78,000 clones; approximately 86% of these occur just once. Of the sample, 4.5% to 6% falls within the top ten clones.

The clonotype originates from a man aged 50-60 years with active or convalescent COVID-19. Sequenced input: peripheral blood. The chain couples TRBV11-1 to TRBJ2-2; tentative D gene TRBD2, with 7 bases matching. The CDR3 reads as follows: CASSPSGGNTGELFF. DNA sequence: TGTGCCAGCAGCCCATCGGGGGGCAACACCGGGGAGCTGTTTTTT.